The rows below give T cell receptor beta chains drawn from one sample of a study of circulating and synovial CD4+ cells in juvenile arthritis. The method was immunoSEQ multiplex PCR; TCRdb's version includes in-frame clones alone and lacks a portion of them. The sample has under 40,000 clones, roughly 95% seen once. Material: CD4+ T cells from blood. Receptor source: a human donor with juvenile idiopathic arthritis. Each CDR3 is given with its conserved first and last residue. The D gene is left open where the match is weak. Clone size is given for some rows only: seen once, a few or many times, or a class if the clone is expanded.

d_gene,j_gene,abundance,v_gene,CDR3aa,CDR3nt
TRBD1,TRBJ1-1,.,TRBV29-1,CSVGDRGLTNTEAFF,TGCAGCGTGGGGGACAGGGGGCTTACGAACACTGAAGCTTTCTTT
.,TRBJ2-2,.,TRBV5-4,CASSPGGMRTGELFF,TGTGCCAGCAGCCCCGGCGGGATGAGGACCGGGGAGCTGTTTTTT
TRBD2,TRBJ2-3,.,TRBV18,CASSPLLAGGTADTQYF,TGTGCCAGCTCACCGTTACTAGCGGGAGGGACCGCAGATACGCAGTATTTT
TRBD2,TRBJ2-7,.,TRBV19,CASSIGRTSGSPRSYEQYF,TGTGCCAGTAGTATAGGGAGGACTAGCGGGAGCCCAAGATCCTACGAGCAGTACTTC
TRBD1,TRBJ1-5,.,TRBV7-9,CASSHRKGQGPNSNQPQHF,TGTGCCAGCAGCCATCGGAAGGGACAGGGCCCGAATAGCAATCAGCCCCAGCATTTT
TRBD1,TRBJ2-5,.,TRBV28,CASSPPGQGKETQYF,TGTGCCAGCAGTCCCCCAGGACAGGGGAAAGAGACCCAGTACTTC
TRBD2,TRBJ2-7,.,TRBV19,CASRKGSGSSSYEQYF,TGTGCCAGTAGAAAGGGGAGCGGGAGTTCCTCCTACGAGCAGTACTTC
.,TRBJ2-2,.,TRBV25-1,CASSGRDTNTGELFF,TGTGCCAGCAGCGGTAGGGACACGAACACCGGGGAGCTGTTTTTT
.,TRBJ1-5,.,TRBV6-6,CASSGGWGNQPQHF,TGTGCCAGCAGTGGAGGTTGGGGCAATCAGCCCCAGCATTTT
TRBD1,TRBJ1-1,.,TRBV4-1,CASSQDGTGGFLTEAFF,TGCGCCAGCAGCCAAGACGGCACAGGGGGCTTCCTAACTGAAGCTTTCTTT
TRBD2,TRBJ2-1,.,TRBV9,CASSVAPSGATSPFF,TGTGCCAGCAGCGTAGCTCCTAGCGGGGCTACCTCCCCGTTCTTC
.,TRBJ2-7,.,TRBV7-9,CASSLGAVSDEQYF,TGTGCCAGCAGCTTAGGCGCGGTATCAGACGAGCAGTACTTC
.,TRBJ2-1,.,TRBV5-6,CASSPQGYGYNEQFF,TGTGCCAGCAGCCCGCAGGGTTATGGATACAATGAGCAGTTCTTC
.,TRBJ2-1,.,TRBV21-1,CASSTPCTLYNEQFF,TGTGCCAGCAGCACCCCCTGTACACTATACAATGAGCAGTTCTTC
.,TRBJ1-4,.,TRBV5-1,CASSCRDKQWKEKLFF,TGCGCCAGCAGCTGCCGGGACAAACAGTGGAAAGAAAAACTGTTTTTT
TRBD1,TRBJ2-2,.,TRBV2,CASNDRVGGELFF,TGTGCCAGCAATGACAGGGTCGGCGGGGAGCTGTTTTTT
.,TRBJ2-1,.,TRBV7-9,CASSLLNEQFF,TGTGCCAGCAGCTTATTAAATGAGCAGTTCTTC
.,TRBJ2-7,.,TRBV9,CASSVATGLSYEQYF,TGTGCCAGCAGCGTAGCCACTGGACTGTCCTACGAGCAGTACTTC
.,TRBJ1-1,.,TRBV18,CASSDVAGGTEAFF,TGTGCCAGCTCAGATGTGGCGGGAGGGACTGAAGCTTTCTTT
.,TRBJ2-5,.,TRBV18,CASSPRQGNQETQYF,TGTGCCAGCTCACCACGGCAGGGTAACCAAGAGACCCAGTACTTC
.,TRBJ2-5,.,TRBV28,CASSFRSTQETQYF,TGTGCCAGCAGTTTCCGGTCCACCCAAGAGACCCAGTACTTC
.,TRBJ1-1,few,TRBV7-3,CASSLTRNTEAFF,TGTGCCAGCAGCCTTACAAGAAACACTGAAGCTTTCTTT
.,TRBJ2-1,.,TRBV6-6,CASSYVAGQPDEQFF,TGTGCCAGCAGTTACGTGGCGGGTCAGCCAGATGAGCAGTTCTTC
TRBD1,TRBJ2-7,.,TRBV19,CATGTGGSEQYF,TGTGCCACCGGGACAGGGGGGTCCGAGCAGTACTTC
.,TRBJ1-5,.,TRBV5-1,CASSLEGQPQHF,TGCGCCAGCAGCTTAGAGGGTCAGCCCCAGCATTTT
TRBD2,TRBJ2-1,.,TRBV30,CAWSSLADFIYNEQFF,TGTGCCTGGAGTTCACTAGCGGATTTTATATACAATGAGCAGTTCTTC
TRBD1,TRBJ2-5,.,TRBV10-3,CAISESGGATQYF,TGTGCCATCAGTGAGTCAGGGGGCGCGACCCAGTACTTC
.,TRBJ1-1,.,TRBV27,CASSLGLEGTRVNTEAFF,TGTGCCAGCAGTTTAGGTCTGGAGGGTACTAGGGTGAACACTGAAGCTTTCTTT
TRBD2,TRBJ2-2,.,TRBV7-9,CASSLEAGGSTGELFF,TGTGCCAGCAGCTTGGAAGCGGGAGGAAGTACCGGGGAGCTGTTTTTT
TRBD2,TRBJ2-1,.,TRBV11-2,CASSLISGTAPNEQFF,TGTGCCAGCAGCTTAATAAGCGGGACTGCCCCCAATGAGCAGTTCTTC
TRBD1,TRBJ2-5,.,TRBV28,CASSSPRRGLETQYF,TGTGCCAGCAGTTCCCCTCGTAGGGGGCTGGAGACCCAGTACTTC
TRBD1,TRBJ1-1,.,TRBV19,CASSIAQGARTEAFF,TGTGCCAGTAGTATAGCCCAGGGGGCAAGGACTGAAGCTTTCTTT
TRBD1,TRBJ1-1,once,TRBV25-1,CASGGQMNTEAFF,TGTGCCAGCGGGGGACAGATGAACACTGAAGCTTTCTTT
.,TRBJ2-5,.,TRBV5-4,CASSSPTSGETQYF,TGTGCCAGCAGCTCTCCAACCTCGGGGGAGACCCAGTACTTC
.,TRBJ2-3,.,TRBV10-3,CAIVGSLADTQYF,TGTGCCATCGTTGGCTCCCTCGCAGATACGCAGTATTTT
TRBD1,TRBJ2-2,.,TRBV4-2,CASSQYNRTGTRWTGELFF,TGTGCCAGCAGCCAATATAACCGGACAGGGACGAGATGGACCGGGGAGCTGTTTTTT
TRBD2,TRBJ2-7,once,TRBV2,CASSESLAGKYEQYF,TGTGCCAGCTCAGAATCCCTAGCGGGAAAATACGAGCAGTACTTC
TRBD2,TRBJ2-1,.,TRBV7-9,CASSLVGTTAGEQFF,TGTGCCAGCAGCTTAGTAGGGACTACCGCGGGGGAGCAGTTCTTC
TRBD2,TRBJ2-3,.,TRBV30,CAWSVTSGSLGQYF,TGTGCCTGGAGTGTGACTAGCGGGAGTTTAGGGCAGTATTTT
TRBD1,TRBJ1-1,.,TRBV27,CASSPTGGFGAEAFF,TGTGCCAGCAGTCCGACAGGGGGCTTTGGAGCTGAAGCTTTCTTT
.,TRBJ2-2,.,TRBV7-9,CASSLEGLVNTGELFF,TGTGCCAGCAGCTTAGAGGGACTGGTGAACACCGGGGAGCTGTTTTTT
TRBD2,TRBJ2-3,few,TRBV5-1,CASSLKSGGDTQYF,TGCGCCAGCAGCCTGAAATCGGGGGGAGATACGCAGTATTTT
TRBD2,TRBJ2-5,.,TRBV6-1,CASSERPSGRAVTQYF,TGTGCCAGCAGTGAACGGCCTAGCGGGAGGGCCGTGACCCAGTACTTC
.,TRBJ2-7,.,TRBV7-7,CASSLELGGGSEQYF,TGTGCTAGCAGCTTAGAACTCGGAGGAGGGTCCGAGCAGTACTTC
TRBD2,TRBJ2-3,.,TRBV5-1,CASSWGLAGLTDTQYF,TGCGCCAGCAGCTGGGGACTAGCGGGACTCACAGATACGCAGTATTTT
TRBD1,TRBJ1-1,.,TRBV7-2,CASSLGVGTVTEAFF,TGTGCCAGCAGCTTAGGGGTAGGGACAGTCACTGAAGCTTTCTTT
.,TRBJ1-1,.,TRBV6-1,CASTGGGTEAFF,TGTGCCAGCACGGGGGGGGGCACTGAAGCTTTCTTT
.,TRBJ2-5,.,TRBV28,CASSLVPGPQETQYF,TGTGCCAGCAGTTTAGTGCCAGGGCCTCAAGAGACCCAGTACTTC
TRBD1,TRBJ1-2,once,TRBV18,CASSPWQGARNGYTF,TGTGCCAGCTCACCTTGGCAGGGGGCGCGGAATGGCTACACCTTC
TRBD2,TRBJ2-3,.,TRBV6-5,CASSSLLASTADTQYF,TGTGCCAGCAGTTCCTTACTAGCGTCGACTGCAGATACGCAGTATTTT
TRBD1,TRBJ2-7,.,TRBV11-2,CASSLAWGQGLYEQYF,TGTGCCAGCAGCTTAGCATGGGGACAGGGACTTTACGAGCAGTACTTC
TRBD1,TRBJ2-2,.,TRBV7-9,CASTEGQGFGELFF,TGTGCCAGCACCGAGGGACAGGGGTTTGGGGAGCTGTTTTTT